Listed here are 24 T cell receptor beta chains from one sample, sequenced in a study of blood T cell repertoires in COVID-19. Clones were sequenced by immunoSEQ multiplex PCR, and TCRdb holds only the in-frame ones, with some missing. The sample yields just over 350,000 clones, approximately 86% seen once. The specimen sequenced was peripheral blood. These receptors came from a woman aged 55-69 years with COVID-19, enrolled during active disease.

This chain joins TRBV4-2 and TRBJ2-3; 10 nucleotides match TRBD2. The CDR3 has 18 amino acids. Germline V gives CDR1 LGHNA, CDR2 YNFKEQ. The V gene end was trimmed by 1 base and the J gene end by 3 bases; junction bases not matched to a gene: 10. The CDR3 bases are TGTGCCAGCAGCCAAGCGCCGTCTAGCGGGGGCTTGACAGATACGCAGTATTTT. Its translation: CASSQAPSSGGLTDTQYF.

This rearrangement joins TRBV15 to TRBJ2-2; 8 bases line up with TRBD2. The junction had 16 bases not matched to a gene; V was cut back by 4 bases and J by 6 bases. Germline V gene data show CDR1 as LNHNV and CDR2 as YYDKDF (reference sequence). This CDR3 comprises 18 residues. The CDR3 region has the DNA TGTGCCACCAGCACCCCCCAGGGGCGGGGGGCGAGCGCCGGGGAGCTGTTTTTT. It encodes CATSTPQGRGASAGELFF.

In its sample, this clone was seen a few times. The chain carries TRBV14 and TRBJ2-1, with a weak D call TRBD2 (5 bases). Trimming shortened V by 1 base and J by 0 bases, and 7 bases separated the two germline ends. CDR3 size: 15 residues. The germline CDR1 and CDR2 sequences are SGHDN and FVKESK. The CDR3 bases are TGTGCCAGCAGCCAAGGGACTTCCTCCTACAATGAGCAGTTCTTC. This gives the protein CASSQGTSSYNEQFF.

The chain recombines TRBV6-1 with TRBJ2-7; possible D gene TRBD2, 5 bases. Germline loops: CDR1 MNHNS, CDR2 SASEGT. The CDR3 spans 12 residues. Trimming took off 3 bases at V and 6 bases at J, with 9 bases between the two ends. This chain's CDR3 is CASSEGGSEQYF. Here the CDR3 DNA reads TGTGCCAGCAGTGAGGGTGGGAGCGAGCAGTACTTC.

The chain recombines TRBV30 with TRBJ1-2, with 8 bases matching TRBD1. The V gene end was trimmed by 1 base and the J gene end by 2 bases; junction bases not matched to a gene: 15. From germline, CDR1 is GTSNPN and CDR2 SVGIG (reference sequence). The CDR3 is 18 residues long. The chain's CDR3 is CAWSDKSRDRRRNYGYTF. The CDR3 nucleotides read TGTGCCTGGAGTGATAAAAGTCGGGACAGGAGAAGAAACTATGGCTACACCTTC.

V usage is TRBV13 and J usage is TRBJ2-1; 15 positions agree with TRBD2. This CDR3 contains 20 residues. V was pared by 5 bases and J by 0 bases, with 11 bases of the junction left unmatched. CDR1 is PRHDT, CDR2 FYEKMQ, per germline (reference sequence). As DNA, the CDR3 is TGTGCCAGCAGCCCAACCGGGACTAGCGGGGGGCACCCCTCCTACAATGAGCAGTTCTTC. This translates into CASSPTGTSGGHPSYNEQFF.

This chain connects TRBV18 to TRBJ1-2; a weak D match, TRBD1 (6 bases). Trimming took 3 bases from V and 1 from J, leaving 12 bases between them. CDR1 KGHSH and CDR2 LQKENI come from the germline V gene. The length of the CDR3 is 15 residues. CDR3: CASSPGTGFNYGYTF. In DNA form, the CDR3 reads TGTGCCAGCTCACCTGGCACAGGGTTTAACTATGGCTACACCTTC.

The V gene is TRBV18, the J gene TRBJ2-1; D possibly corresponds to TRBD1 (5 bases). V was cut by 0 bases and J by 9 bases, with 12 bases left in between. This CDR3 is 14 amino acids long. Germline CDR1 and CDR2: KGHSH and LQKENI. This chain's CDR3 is CASSPPQGISEQFF. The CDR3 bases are TGTGCCAGCTCACCACCCCAGGGAATAAGTGAGCAGTTCTTC.

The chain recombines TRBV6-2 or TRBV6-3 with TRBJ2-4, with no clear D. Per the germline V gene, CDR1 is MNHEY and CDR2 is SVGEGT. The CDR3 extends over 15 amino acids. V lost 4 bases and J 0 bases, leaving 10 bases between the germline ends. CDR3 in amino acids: CASSSPELAKNIQYF. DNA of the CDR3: TGTGCCAGCAGTTCCCCCGAACTAGCCAAAAACATTCAGTACTTC.

The CDR3 coding sequence is TGTGCTAGTGGTTTGGACACAGGGATATTCTACAATGAGCAGTTCTTC. This sequence encodes CASGLDTGIFYNEQFF. The V gene is TRBV12-5, the J gene TRBJ2-1, with D tentatively TRBD1 (6 bases). Germline V gene lookup returns CDR1 LGHNT and CDR2 FRNRAP. The CDR3 sequence is 16 residues long. Trimming removed 1 base from V and 3 bases from J, with 13 bases in between.

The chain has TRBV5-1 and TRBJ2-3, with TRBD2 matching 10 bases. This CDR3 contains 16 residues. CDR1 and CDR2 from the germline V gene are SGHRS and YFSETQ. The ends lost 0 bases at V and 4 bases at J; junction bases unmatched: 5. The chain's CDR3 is CASSLERGGAPDTQYF. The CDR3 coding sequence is TGCGCCAGCAGCTTGGAGCGGGGGGGCGCCCCAGATACGCAGTATTTT.

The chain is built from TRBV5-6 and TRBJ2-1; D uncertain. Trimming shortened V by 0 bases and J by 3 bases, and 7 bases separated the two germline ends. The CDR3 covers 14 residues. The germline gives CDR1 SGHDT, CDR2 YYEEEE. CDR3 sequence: CASSLVVVYNEQFF. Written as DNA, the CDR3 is TGTGCCAGCAGCTTGGTAGTGGTCTACAATGAGCAGTTCTTC.

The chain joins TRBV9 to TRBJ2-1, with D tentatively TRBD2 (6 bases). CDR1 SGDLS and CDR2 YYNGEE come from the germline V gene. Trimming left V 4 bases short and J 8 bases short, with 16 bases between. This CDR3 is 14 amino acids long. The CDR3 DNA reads TGTGCCAGCAGCTCCGGCGGGGATGGCGATGAGCAGTTCTTC. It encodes CASSSGGDGDEQFF.

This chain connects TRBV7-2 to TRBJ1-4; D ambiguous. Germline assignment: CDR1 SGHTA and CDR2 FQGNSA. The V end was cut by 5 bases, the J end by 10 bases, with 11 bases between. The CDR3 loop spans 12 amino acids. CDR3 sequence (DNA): TGTGCCAGCAGCCCAGATACGGGAAAACTGTTTTTT. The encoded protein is CASSPDTGKLFF.

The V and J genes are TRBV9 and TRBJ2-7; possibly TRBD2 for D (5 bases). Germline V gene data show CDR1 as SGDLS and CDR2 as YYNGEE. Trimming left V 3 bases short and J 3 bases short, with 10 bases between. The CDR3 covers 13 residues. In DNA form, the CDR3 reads TGTGCCAGCAGCGGAGGACTCAACTACGAGCAGTACTTC. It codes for CASSGGLNYEQYF.

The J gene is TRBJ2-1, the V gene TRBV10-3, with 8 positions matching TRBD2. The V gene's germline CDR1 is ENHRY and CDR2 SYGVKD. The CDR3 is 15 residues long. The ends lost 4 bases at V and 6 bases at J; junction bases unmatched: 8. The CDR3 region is CAISVGAGVGNEQFF. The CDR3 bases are TGTGCCATCAGTGTCGGAGCGGGGGTGGGCAATGAGCAGTTCTTC.

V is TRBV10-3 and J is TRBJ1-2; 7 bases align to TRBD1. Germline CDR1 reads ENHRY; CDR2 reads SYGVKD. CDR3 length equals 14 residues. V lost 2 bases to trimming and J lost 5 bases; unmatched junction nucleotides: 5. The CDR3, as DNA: TGTGCCATCAGTGAGGGAGTGACAGGGTATGGCTACACCTTC. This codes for CAISEGVTGYGYTF.

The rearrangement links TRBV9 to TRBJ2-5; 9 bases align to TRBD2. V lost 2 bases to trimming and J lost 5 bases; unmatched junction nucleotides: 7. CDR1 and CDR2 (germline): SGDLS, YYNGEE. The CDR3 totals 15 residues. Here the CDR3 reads CASSVTRGGWETQYF. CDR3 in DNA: TGTGCCAGCAGCGTCACGCGGGGGGGCTGGGAGACCCAGTACTTC.

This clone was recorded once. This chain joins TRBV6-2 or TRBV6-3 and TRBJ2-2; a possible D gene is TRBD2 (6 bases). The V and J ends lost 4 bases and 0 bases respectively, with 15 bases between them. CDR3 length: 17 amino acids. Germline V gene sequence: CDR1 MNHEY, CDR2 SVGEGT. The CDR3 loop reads CASSSGGWGANTGELFF. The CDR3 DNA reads TGTGCCAGCAGTTCCGGCGGGTGGGGGGCGAACACCGGGGAGCTGTTTTTT.

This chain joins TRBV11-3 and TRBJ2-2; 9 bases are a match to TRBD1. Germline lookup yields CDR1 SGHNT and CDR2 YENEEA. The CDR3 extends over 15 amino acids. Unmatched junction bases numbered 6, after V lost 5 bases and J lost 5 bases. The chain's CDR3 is CASSRGQGYTGELFF. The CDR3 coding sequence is TGTGCCAGCAGCCGGGGACAGGGCTATACCGGGGAGCTGTTTTTT.

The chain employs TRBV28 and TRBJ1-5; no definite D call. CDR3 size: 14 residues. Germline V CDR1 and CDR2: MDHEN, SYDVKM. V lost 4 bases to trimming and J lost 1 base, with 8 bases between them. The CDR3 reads CASSSGTSNQPQHF. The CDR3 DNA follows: TGTGCCAGCAGTTCGGGTACCAGCAATCAGCCCCAGCATTTT.

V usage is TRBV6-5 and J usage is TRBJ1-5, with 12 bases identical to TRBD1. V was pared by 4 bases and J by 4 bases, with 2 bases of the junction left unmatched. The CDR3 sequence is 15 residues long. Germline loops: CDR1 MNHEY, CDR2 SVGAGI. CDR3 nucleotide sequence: TGTGCCAGCAGTTGGGACAGGGGGCATAATCAGCCCCAGCATTTT. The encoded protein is CASSWDRGHNQPQHF.

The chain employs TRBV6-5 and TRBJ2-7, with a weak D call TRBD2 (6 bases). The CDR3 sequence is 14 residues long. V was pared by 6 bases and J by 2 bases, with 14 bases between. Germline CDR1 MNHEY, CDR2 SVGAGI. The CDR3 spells CASSLLSGPYEQYF. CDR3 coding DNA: TGTGCCAGCAGCCTTCTTAGCGGTCCCTACGAGCAGTACTTC.

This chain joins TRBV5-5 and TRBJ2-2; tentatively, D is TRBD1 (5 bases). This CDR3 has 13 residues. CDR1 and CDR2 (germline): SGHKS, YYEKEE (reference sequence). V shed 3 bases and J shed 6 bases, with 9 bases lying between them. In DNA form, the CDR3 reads TGTGCCAGCAGCTCGCAGGGTTCCGGGGAGCTGTTTTTT. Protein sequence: CASSSQGSGELFF. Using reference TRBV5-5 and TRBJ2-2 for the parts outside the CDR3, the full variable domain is DAGVTQSPTHLIKTRGQQVTLRCSPISGHKSVSWYQQVLGQGPQFIFQYYEKEERGRGNFPDRFSARQFPNYSSELNVNALLLGDSALYLCASSSQGSGELFFGEGSRLTVL.